These 30 T cell receptor beta chains were all obtained from the same sample, sequenced in a study of CD8+ T cells in alopecia areata. Treatment specified: oral pan-JAK inhibitor, 5-10 mg twice daily. RNA extraction and reverse transcription yielded cDNA as sequencing template. Produced via immunoSEQ multiplex PCR; TCRdb's table is partial and in-frame only. The sample holds a few hundred thousand clones; more than 30% are singletons and the top ten take roughly 0.45%. Here the sequenced sample was CD4+ T cells sorted from blood, taken at week 34, from a patient treated with tofacitinib. The receptors were sampled from a human donor with alopecia areata.

This clone came up a few times. The sample has other DNA sequences that encode this CDR3 too. This chain uses TRBV5-1 with TRBJ2-3, with unresolved D. CDR3 length equals 14 residues. Trimming took off 0 bases at V and 2 bases at J, with 7 bases between the two ends. The germline gives CDR1 SGHRS, CDR2 YFSETQ. The CDR3 region is CASSLGGTTDTQYF. CDR3 sequence (DNA): TGCGCCAGCAGCTTGGGTGGAACCACAGATACGCAGTATTTT.

The table lists this clone with a few counts. V usage is TRBV7-9 and J usage is TRBJ2-5, with 8 bases matching TRBD1. CDR1 SEHNR and CDR2 FQNEAQ come from the germline V gene (reference sequence). This CDR3 is built from 13 residues. The V segment lost 5 bases and the J segment 4 bases; nucleotides outside the gene matches: 3. DNA of the CDR3: TGTGCCAGCAGCCGGACAGGGCCAGAGACCCAGTACTTC. Residues: CASSRTGPETQYF.

This chain connects TRBV9 to TRBJ2-3; 11 bases are shared with TRBD2. The CDR3 spans 14 residues. Trimming removed 4 bases from V and 6 bases from J; junction bases left unmatched: 4. Germline V gene lookup returns CDR1 SGDLS and CDR2 YYNGEE. CDR3 amino acids: CASSSSGGYDTQYF. The CDR3 region has the DNA TGTGCCAGCAGCTCTAGCGGGGGGTACGATACGCAGTATTTT.

The genes are TRBV7-2 and TRBJ1-3; D call uncertain. CDR1 and CDR2 (germline): SGHTA, FQGNSA. Trimming pared 4 bases from V and 4 bases from J, leaving 5 bases between. The CDR3 contains 12 residues. CDR3 region: CASSSAGNTIYF. The CDR3 DNA sequence: TGTGCCAGCAGCTCGGCAGGAAACACCATATATTTT.

The chain couples TRBV13 to TRBJ1-5, with D unresolved. The germline gives CDR1 PRHDT, CDR2 FYEKMQ (reference sequence). The V gene lost 1 base and the J gene lost 4 bases, with 5 bases spanning the gap. The CDR3 extends over 13 amino acids. The CDR3 sequence is CASSLERNQPQHF. The DNA of the CDR3 is TGTGCCAGCAGCTTAGAGAGGAATCAGCCCCAGCATTTT.

This clone was observed a handful of times. V and J are TRBV23-1 and TRBJ1-2; D gene uncertain. TRBV23-1 is an open reading frame whose function is uncertain. Trimming left V 4 bases short and J 7 bases short, with 7 bases between. This CDR3 spans 11 amino acids. CDR3: CASSPTGGYTF. The CDR3 bases are TGCGCCAGCAGTCCAACGGGTGGCTACACCTTC.

The chain recombines TRBV29-1 with TRBJ2-1; D gene ambiguous. The V and J ends lost 5 bases and 6 bases respectively, with 14 bases between them. Germline V gene lookup returns CDR1 SQVTM and CDR2 ANQGSEA. CDR3 length: 13 amino acids. The CDR3 DNA is TGCAGCGTTCGAAAACCCCTGAGCAATGAGCAGTTCTTC. Translating gives CSVRKPLSNEQFF.

The gene calls are TRBV5-6 and TRBJ2-7, with D possibly being TRBD2 (7 bases). This CDR3 contains 19 residues. Germline V gives CDR1 SGHDT, CDR2 YYEEEE. V lost 4 bases and J 1 base, leaving 27 bases between the germline ends. The CDR3: CASSLTGFTSGEISYEQYF. The DNA of the CDR3 is TGTGCCAGCAGCCTGACAGGATTCACCAGCGGGGAGATATCCTACGAGCAGTACTTC.

The chain has TRBV7-9 and TRBJ1-1; D gene unclear. The CDR3 sequence is 15 residues long. Trimming took 3 bases from V and 0 from J, leaving 11 bases between them. The germline gives CDR1 SEHNR, CDR2 FQNEAQ (reference sequence). The CDR3 DNA reads as TGTGCCAGCAGCTTGGCTTCACACGTGAACACTGAAGCTTTCTTT. Protein sequence: CASSLASHVNTEAFF.

This clone was detected once. The chain combines TRBV7-3 with TRBJ2-3, with 10 bases that match TRBD2. This CDR3 region has 15 residues. The germline CDR1 and CDR2 sequences are SGHTA and FQGTGA. Unmatched junction bases numbered 5, after V lost 5 bases and J lost 3 bases. The CDR3 sequence: CASSPNSGGTDTQYF. CDR3 nucleotides: TGTGCCAGCAGCCCAAATAGCGGGGGGACAGATACGCAGTATTTT.

The J gene is TRBJ2-1, the V gene TRBV5-6; D is possibly TRBD1 or TRBD2 (6 bases each). This CDR3 is built from 16 residues. V gave up 5 bases and J gave up 9 bases, with 24 bases separating them. Per germline, CDR1 SGHDT and CDR2 YYEEEE. In DNA form, the CDR3 reads TGTGCCAGCAGACCCTTAGCGGAGGGGACAAAGGGTGAGCAGTTCTTC. Its protein product is CASRPLAEGTKGEQFF.

The DNA for the CDR3 is TGTGCCAGCAGCGTATCCGGGACAGGGTCCTACGAGCAGTACTTC. Translated, it gives CASSVSGTGSYEQYF. The gene calls are TRBV9 and TRBJ2-7; 9 bases are shared with TRBD1. Germline CDR1 reads SGDLS; CDR2 reads YYNGEE. The CDR3 spans 15 residues. V was clipped by 1 base and J by 1 base; unmatched bases: 3.

This clone has only one observation. The rearrangement links TRBV30 to TRBJ2-7, with D tentatively TRBD2 (6 bases). Germline-derived CDR1 and CDR2 are GTSNPN and SVGIG (reference sequence). Trimming removed 5 bases at V and 5 bases at J, with 10 bases between. The CDR3 has 11 amino acids. The CDR3 loop reads CAWSKRDEQYF. As DNA, the CDR3 is TGTGCCTGGTCTAAGCGGGACGAGCAGTACTTC.

This clone was counted a single time. The chain recombines TRBV29-1 with TRBJ1-4, with D unresolved. This CDR3 spans 13 amino acids. V dropped 6 bases and J dropped 2 bases, with 10 bases sitting between them. From germline, CDR1 is SQVTM and CDR2 ANQGSEA. DNA of the CDR3: TGCAGCGTGCGGCGGTTGACTAATGAAAAACTGTTTTTT. Translating gives CSVRRLTNEKLFF.

The rearrangement links TRBV7-8 to TRBJ2-1; D perhaps matches TRBD2 (7 bases). Per germline, CDR1 SGHVS and CDR2 FQNEAQ. The V end was cut by 1 base, the J end by 2 bases, with 15 bases between. This CDR3 region has 17 residues. The CDR3 here is CASSLEGGGRPYNEQFF. The CDR3 region has the DNA TGTGCCAGCAGCTTAGAGGGGGGCGGGAGACCCTACAATGAGCAGTTCTTC.

The chain carries TRBV5-1 and TRBJ2-7, with a possible D match to TRBD2 (5 bases). Germline loops: CDR1 SGHRS, CDR2 YFSETQ. The CDR3 contains 13 residues. V shed 1 base and J shed 1 base, with 6 bases lying between them. CDR3 bases: TGCGCCAGCAGCTTGACTAGTTCCTACGAGCAGTACTTC. Translating it yields CASSLTSSYEQYF. Filled out from reference TRBV5-1 and TRBJ2-7, the complete variable domain reads KAGVTQTPRYLIKTRGQQVTLSCSPISGHRSVSWYQQTPGQGLQFLFEYFSETQRNKGNFPGRFSGRQFSNSRSEMNVSTLELGDSALYLCASSLTSSYEQYFGPGTRLTVT.

This clone turned up a few times. V is TRBV2 and J is TRBJ2-2; D is possibly TRBD2 (6 bases). Germline V CDR1 and CDR2: SNHLY, FYNNEI. The CDR3 consists of 14 residues. Between the trimmed V and J ends, which lost 6 bases and 5 bases, there was a span of 13 bases. Written as DNA, the CDR3 is TGTGCCAGCAGGGAGGGAGAGCTGACCGGGGAGCTGTTTTTT. Translated: CASREGELTGELFF. Variable domain in full (rest from reference TRBV2 and TRBJ2-2): EPEVTQTPSHQVTQMGQEVILRCVPISNHLYFYWYRQILGQKVEFLVSFYNNEISEKSEIFDDQFSVERPDGSNFTLKIRSTKLEDSAMYFCASREGELTGELFFGEGSRLTVL.

This clone was recorded many times. The J gene is TRBJ2-3, the V gene TRBV6-6; D possibly corresponds to TRBD1 (7 bases). The ends were cut back, 4 bases at V and 8 bases at J, with 16 bases in the middle. Germline CDR1 and CDR2: MNHNY and SVGAGI (reference sequence). The CDR3 is 14 residues long. CDR3 residues: CASSSIRGDGTQYF. The CDR3 nucleotides read TGTGCCAGCAGTTCGATCAGGGGGGACGGTACGCAGTATTTT.

The rearrangement uses TRBV2 and TRBJ1-2; no reliable D call. V lost 2 bases and J 8 bases, leaving 15 bases between the germline ends. The CDR3 is 14 residues long. CDR1 is SNHLY and CDR2 is FYNNEI in the germline V gene. CDR3 amino acids: CASSESPNPGGYTF. DNA of the CDR3: TGTGCCAGCAGTGAATCCCCCAACCCTGGCGGCTACACCTTC.

The V and J genes are TRBV2 and TRBJ2-2; D is uncertain. The CDR3 contains 13 residues. In germline, CDR1 is SNHLY, CDR2 FYNNEI. V shed 6 bases and J shed 5 bases, with 10 bases lying between them. In nucleotides, the CDR3 is TGTGCCAGCAGAGGCTACACTACCGGGGAGCTGTTTTTT. It translates to CASRGYTTGELFF. The full variable domain, rest sourced from reference TRBV2 and TRBJ2-2, is EPEVTQTPSHQVTQMGQEVILRCVPISNHLYFYWYRQILGQKVEFLVSFYNNEISEKSEIFDDQFSVERPDGSNFTLKIRSTKLEDSAMYFCASRGYTTGELFFGEGSRLTVL.

J is TRBJ1-2 and V is TRBV11-2; D is perhaps TRBD1 (5 bases). The CDR3 loop spans 15 amino acids. Trimming shortened V by 0 bases and J by 2 bases, and 10 bases separated the two germline ends. The germline V gene has CDR1 SGHAT and CDR2 FQNNGV. Here the CDR3 DNA reads TGTGCCAGCAGCTTAGATCAGGGCGGGAACTATGGCTACACCTTC. Translating gives CASSLDQGGNYGYTF.

This clone was recorded at least ten times. Other DNA variants within this sample encode the same CDR3. The chain joins TRBV7-3 to TRBJ2-5; 7 bases align to TRBD1. Trimming took 4 bases from V and 2 from J; bases not matched to a gene: 1. Germline values: CDR1 SGHTA, CDR2 FQGTGA. This CDR3 is built from 13 residues. The CDR3 loop reads CASSSTGQETQYF. CDR3 sequence (DNA): TGTGCCAGCAGCTCGACAGGGCAAGAGACCCAGTACTTC.

This clone was recorded a few times. The V gene is TRBV10-3, the J gene TRBJ1-6; 8 bases map to TRBD1. Looked up from germline, CDR1 is ENHRY and CDR2 is SYGVKD. The CDR3 runs 15 residues. Losses at the gene ends were 3 bases for V and 16 bases for J; bases not matched to a gene: 14. CDR3 loop: CAISDPFQRQGSLHF. Written as DNA, the CDR3 is TGTGCCATCAGTGATCCATTCCAGAGACAGGGGTCTCTCCACTTT.

The rearrangement uses TRBV5-6 and TRBJ2-3, with D possibly being TRBD1 (5 bases). Trimming shortened V by 1 base and J by 4 bases, and 16 bases separated the two germline ends. CDR1 is SGHDT, CDR2 YYEEEE, per germline. The CDR3 sequence is 16 residues long. The CDR3 protein is CASSLRKGWFADTQYF. The CDR3 coding sequence is TGTGCCAGCAGCTTGCGGAAGGGGTGGTTTGCAGATACGCAGTATTTT.

The chain links TRBV9 to TRBJ1-2, with TRBD1 matching over 7 bases. The CDR3 length is 17 residues. Looked up from germline, CDR1 is SGDLS and CDR2 is YYNGEE. The V and J ends lost 4 bases and 0 bases, in that order; junction bases with no gene match: 12. The CDR3 sequence is CASSLDSRQGPNYGYTF. In DNA form, the CDR3 reads TGTGCCAGCAGCTTAGACTCCCGACAGGGCCCTAACTATGGCTACACCTTC. Filled out from reference TRBV9 and TRBJ1-2, the complete variable domain reads DSGVTQTPKHLITATGQRVTLRCSPRSGDLSVYWYQQSLDQGLQFLIQYYNGEERAKGNILERFSAQQFPDLHSELNLSSLELGDSALYFCASSLDSRQGPNYGYTFGSGTRLTVV.

This clone was found a few times. V usage is TRBV19 and J usage is TRBJ2-2, with 7 bases that match TRBD1. The CDR3 sequence is 14 residues long. V lost 5 bases, J lost 7 bases, and 7 bases stayed unmatched. Germline lookup yields CDR1 LNHDA and CDR2 SQIVND (reference sequence). The chain's CDR3 is CASSSPGQIGELFF. The CDR3 DNA sequence: TGTGCCAGTAGTTCTCCGGGACAGATCGGGGAGCTGTTTTTT.

Only a few counts were recorded for this clone. The rearrangement links TRBV5-1 to TRBJ2-1, with 7 bases lining up with TRBD1. Germline V gene lookup returns CDR1 SGHRS and CDR2 YFSETQ. After removal of 1 base from V and 5 bases from J, the junction contained 6 bases not matched to a gene. CDR3 size: 15 residues. In DNA form, the CDR3 reads TGCGCCAGCAGCTTGTTTGGGGACAGCAACAATGAGCAGTTCTTC. Protein product: CASSLFGDSNNEQFF.

The rearrangement uses TRBV4-2 and TRBJ2-3, with D tentatively TRBD2 (6 bases). CDR1 is LGHNA, CDR2 YNFKEQ, per germline. The CDR3 totals 17 residues. Trimming shortened V by 0 bases and J by 2 bases, and 15 bases separated the two germline ends. The CDR3 here is CASSQDWRERPTDTQYF. The CDR3 bases are TGTGCCAGCAGCCAAGATTGGAGGGAGAGACCCACAGATACGCAGTATTTT.

This clone was observed a few times. The chain joins TRBV6-5 to TRBJ2-5; D uncertain. TRBJ2-7 matches the DNA end more closely, so the J call is doubtful. The V gene's germline CDR1 is MNHEY and CDR2 SVGAGI. This CDR3 has 15 residues. The CDR3 loop is CASSYTDGFGYEQYF. CDR3 bases: TGTGCCAGCAGTTACACCGACGGCTTTGGCTACGAGCAGTACTTC.

The chain links TRBV29-1 to TRBJ1-1; D is ambiguous. CDR3 length: 15 residues. Germline V CDR1 and CDR2: SQVTM, ANQGSEA. The V end was cut by 0 bases, the J end by 10 bases, with 21 bases between. As DNA, the CDR3 is TGCAGCGTTGAAGACACAGTGGTCTCATATGGTGTAGCTTTCTTT. This codes for CSVEDTVVSYGVAFF.